This T cell receptor (beta chain) appears in the sequencing data of a study of CD8 T cells in Susac syndrome. Worth noting for this clonotype: The target antigen is unknown.

Sequencing of TCR beta drew on CD8+ and CD4+ T cells from blood. TEMRA cells were enriched by FACS, while CD8+ and CD4+ T cells were obtained through a negative isolation that was performed magnetically. Study results and limitations: A relatively small number of individuals underwent TCR sequencing and HLA analysis.

An amount of RNA that ranged from roughly 0.45 to 1 ug was reverse transcribed with random hexamers. Amplification of TCR beta CDR3 by immunoSEQ multiplex PCR spanned 54 Vbeta and 13 Jbeta. TCRdb fed the immunoSEQ multiplex PCR reads into MiXCR, producing one record per CDR3 protein. The repertoire holds 100,000 or so distinct CDR3 sequences, with just under 95% as singletons. Trimming stripped 8 bases from V and 0 bases from J, with 17 bases between. The CDR3 length is 16 residues. This rearrangement joins TRBV12-3 or TRBV12-4 to TRBJ2-1; D perhaps matches TRBD2 (7 bases). Sequencing was done on a sample of CD8+ T cells from PBMCs. The TCR was taken from a human donor in good health. The CDR3 coding sequence is TGTGCCAGCTGGGGGGGCGGGCAAAGCTCCTACAATGAGCAGTTCTTC. Translation gives CASWGGGQSSYNEQFF.